A selection of T cell receptor beta chains follows, all from one sample in a study of regulatory T cells in long-lasting Graves disease. Each CDR3 protein gets one entry after TCRdb re-called the multiplex PCR reads with MiXCR. The sample includes 650,000 to 850,000 distinct CDR3 sequences, around 30% of them seen just once. The sample was peripheral blood mononuclear cells (PBMCs), taken when the disease was refractory, from a patient treated with antithyroid drugs. The receptors shown here come from a female donor with Graves disease. Both conserved end residues are part of each CDR3. The order of the fields is D gene, V gene, J gene, CDR3 protein. A D gene is named only where the DNA matches it firmly.

>TRBD1|TRBV20-1|TRBJ2-7
CSVRAGTGLSYEQYF
>.|TRBV25-1|TRBJ1-4
CASTQGGAGNEKLFF
>.|TRBV5-6|TRBJ1-4
CASSTRPWGSEKLFF
>.|TRBV5-1|TRBJ2-5
CASSLVPQGGETQYF
>.|TRBV5-1|TRBJ1-6
CASSLDGKNSPLHF
>TRBD1|TRBV6-1|TRBJ1-2
CASSQQGASYGYTF
>TRBD1|TRBV9|TRBJ2-5
CASSLRQGLETQYF
>.|TRBV7-2|TRBJ1-6
CASSLDLLGSGNNSPLHF
>.|TRBV5-1|TRBJ1-3
CASSFGFGTAGNTIYF
>.|TRBV15|TRBJ2-2
CATSRDRRGHTNTGELFF
>.|TRBV5-1|TRBJ1-1
CASSLKIDTEAFF
>.|TRBV27|TRBJ2-5
CASSLSVVEWETQYF
>.|TRBV29-1|TRBJ1-4
CSVEDGGITGEKLFF
>.|TRBV29-1|TRBJ2-5
CSVDKQSQETQYF
>TRBD1|TRBV7-2|TRBJ1-2
CASSPDRGIYGYTF
>.|TRBV28|TRBJ1-5
CASTPETDNQPQHF
>TRBD1|TRBV29-1|TRBJ2-7
CSVWDRGTYEQYF
>TRBD2|TRBV27|.
CASSLVGLKETQYF
>.|TRBV12-3/TRBV12-4|TRBJ2-7
CASSLKGGPSYEQYF
>TRBD2|TRBV12-3/TRBV12-4|TRBJ2-2
CASSRTSGITGELFF
>TRBD2|TRBV29-1|TRBJ2-7
CSVEDWLAGGTYEQYF
>TRBD2|TRBV30|TRBJ2-5
CACLTRGETQYF
>TRBD1|TRBV10-1|TRBJ2-5
CASSESSGGETQYF
>TRBD1|TRBV7-2|TRBJ1-5
CASSLGGDRTQPQHF
>TRBD2|TRBV29-1|TRBJ2-2
CSVEAGGSTGEPFF
>.|TRBV5-1|TRBJ2-3
CASSNGGWVTDTQYF
>.|TRBV10-3|TRBJ1-2
CAISEPFRLDGYYGYTF
>.|TRBV12-3/TRBV12-4|TRBJ1-6
CASSRTSPNSPLHF
>TRBD1|TRBV2|TRBJ2-2
CASSDQGAQVRGELFF
>TRBD1|TRBV30|TRBJ1-2
CAWTHRGDGYTF
>.|TRBV6-1|TRBJ1-3
CASSPDSGNTIYF